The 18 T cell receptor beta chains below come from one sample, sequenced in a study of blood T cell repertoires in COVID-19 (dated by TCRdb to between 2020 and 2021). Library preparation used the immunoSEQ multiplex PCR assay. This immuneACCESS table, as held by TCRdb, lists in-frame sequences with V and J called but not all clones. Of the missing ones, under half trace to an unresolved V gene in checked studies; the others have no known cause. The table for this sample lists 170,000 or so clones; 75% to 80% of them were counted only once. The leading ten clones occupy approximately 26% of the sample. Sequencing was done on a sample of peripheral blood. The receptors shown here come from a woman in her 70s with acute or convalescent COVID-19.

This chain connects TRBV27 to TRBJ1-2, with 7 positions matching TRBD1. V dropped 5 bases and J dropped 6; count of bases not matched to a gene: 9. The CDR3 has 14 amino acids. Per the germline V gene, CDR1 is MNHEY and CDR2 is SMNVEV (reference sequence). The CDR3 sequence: CASSISTGVNGYTF. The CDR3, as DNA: TGTGCCAGCAGTATTTCTACAGGGGTTAATGGCTACACCTTC.

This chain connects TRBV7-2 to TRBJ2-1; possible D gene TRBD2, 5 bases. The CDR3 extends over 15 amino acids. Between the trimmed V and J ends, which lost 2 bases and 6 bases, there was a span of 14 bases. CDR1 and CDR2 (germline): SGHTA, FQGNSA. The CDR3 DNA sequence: TGTGCCAGCAGCTTAAGGAGGCCGTCAGGCAATGAGCAGTTCTTC. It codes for CASSLRRPSGNEQFF.

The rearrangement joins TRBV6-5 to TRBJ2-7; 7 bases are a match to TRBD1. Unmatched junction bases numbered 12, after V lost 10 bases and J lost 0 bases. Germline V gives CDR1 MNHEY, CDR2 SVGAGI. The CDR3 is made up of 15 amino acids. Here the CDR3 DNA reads TGTGCCACGAAAGGGGGCAGGGCCTCCTCCTACGAGCAGTACTTC. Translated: CATKGGRASSYEQYF.

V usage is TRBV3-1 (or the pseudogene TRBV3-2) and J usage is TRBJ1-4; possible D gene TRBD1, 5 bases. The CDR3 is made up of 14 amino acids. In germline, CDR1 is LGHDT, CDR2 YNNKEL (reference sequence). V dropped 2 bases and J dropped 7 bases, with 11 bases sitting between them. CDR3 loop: CASSQRGGGEKLFF. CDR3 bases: TGTGCCAGCAGCCAACGGGGGGGAGGTGAAAAACTGTTTTTT.

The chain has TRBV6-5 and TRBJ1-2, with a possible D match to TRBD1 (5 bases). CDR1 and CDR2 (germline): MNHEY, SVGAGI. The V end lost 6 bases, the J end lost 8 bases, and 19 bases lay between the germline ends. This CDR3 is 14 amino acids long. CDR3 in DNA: TGTGCCAGCAGGAGGACGAAGGACACACAAGGCTACACCTTC. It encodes CASRRTKDTQGYTF.

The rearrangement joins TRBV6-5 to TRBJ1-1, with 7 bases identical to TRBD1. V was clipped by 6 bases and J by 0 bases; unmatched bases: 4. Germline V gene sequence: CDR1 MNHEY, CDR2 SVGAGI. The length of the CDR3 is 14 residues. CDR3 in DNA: TGTGCCAGCAGCCGGGACAGACTGAACACTGAAGCTTTCTTT. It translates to CASSRDRLNTEAFF.

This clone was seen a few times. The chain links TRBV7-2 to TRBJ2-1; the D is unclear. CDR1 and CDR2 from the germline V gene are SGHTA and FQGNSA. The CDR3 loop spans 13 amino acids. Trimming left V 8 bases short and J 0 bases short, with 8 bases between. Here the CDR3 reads CASLESSYNEQFF. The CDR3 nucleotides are TGTGCCAGCCTGGAGAGCTCCTACAATGAGCAGTTCTTC.

The CDR3: CASSIQAGGSYNEQFF. In nucleotides, the CDR3 is TGTGCCAGTAGTATACAAGCGGGAGGTTCCTACAATGAGCAGTTCTTC. This chain connects TRBV19 to TRBJ2-1; 9 positions agree with TRBD2. CDR3 length: 16 residues. CDR1 LNHDA and CDR2 SQIVND come from the germline V gene (reference sequence). V lost 2 bases to trimming and J lost 1 base; unmatched junction nucleotides: 3.

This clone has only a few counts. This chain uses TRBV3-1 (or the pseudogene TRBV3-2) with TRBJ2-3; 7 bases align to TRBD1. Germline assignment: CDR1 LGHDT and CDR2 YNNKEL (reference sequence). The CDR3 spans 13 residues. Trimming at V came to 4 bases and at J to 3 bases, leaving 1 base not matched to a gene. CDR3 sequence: CASSRQGTDTQYF. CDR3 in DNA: TGTGCCAGCAGCCGACAGGGAACAGATACGCAGTATTTT.

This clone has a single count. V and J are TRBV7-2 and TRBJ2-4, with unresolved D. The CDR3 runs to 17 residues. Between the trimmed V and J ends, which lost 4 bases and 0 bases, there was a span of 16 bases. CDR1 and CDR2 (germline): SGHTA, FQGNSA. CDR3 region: CASSSGSPSLAKNIQYF. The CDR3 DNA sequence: TGTGCCAGCAGCTCCGGGTCGCCGAGCTTAGCCAAAAACATTCAGTACTTC.

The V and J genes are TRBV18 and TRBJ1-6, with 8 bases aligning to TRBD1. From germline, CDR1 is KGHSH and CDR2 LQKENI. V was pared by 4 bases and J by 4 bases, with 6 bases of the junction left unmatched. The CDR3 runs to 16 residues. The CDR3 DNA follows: TGTGCCAGCTCACGAAGGACAGGGAGATATAATTCACCCCTCCACTTT. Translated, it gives CASSRRTGRYNSPLHF.

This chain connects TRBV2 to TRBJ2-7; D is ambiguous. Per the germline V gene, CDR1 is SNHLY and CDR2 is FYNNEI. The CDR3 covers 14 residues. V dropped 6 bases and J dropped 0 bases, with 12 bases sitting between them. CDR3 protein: CASSQNKNSYEQYF. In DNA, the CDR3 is TGTGCCAGCAGCCAAAACAAAAACTCCTACGAGCAGTACTTC.

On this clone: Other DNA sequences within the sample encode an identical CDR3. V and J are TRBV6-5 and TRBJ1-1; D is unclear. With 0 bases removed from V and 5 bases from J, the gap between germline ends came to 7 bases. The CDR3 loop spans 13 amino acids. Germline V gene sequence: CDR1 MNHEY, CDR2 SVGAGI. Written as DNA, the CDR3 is TGTGCCAGCAGTTACTCACCGCGGACTGAAGCTTTCTTT. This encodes CASSYSPRTEAFF.

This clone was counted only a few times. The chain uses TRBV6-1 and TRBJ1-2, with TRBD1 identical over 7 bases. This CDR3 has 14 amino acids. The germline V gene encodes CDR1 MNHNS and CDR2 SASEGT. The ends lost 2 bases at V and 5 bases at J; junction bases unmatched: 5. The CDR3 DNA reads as TGTGCCAGCAGTGAATCAACAGGGGCGTATGGCTACACCTTC. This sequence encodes CASSESTGAYGYTF.

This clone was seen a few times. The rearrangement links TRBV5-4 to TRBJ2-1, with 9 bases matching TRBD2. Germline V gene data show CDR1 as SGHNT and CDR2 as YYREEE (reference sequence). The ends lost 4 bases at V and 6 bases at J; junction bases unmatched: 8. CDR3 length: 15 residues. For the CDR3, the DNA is TGTGCCAGCAGCGTTAGCGGGAGAATAGGCAATGAGCAGTTCTTC. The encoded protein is CASSVSGRIGNEQFF.

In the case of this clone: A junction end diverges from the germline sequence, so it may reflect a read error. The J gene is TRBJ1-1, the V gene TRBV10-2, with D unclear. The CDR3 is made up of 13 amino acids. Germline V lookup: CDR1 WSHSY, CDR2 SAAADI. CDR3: CAGSISMNTEAFF. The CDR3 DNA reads TGCGCCGGCAGTATTTCAATGAACACTGAAGCTTTCTTT.

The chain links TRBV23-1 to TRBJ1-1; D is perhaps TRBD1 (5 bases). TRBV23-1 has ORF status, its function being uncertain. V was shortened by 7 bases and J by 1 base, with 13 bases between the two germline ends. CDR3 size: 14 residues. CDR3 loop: CASKQHRRNTEAFF. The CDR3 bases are TGCGCCAGCAAACAACACAGGCGGAACACTGAAGCTTTCTTT.

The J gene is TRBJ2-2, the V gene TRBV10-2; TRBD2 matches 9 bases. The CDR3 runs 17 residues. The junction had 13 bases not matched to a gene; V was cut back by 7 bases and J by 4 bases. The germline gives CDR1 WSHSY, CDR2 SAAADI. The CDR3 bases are TGCGCCAGCACCAAACTTACTAGCGGGCGATTCACCGGGGAGCTGTTTTTT. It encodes CASTKLTSGRFTGELFF.